These T cell receptor beta chains were read from a single sample in a study of tumor-infiltrating lymphocytes in primary liver carcinoma. MiXCR, run by TCRdb on the multiplex PCR reads, gives a single entry per CDR3 protein. The sample contains roughly 330,000 distinct CDR3 sequences, about two thirds of which appear only once. The sequenced sample consisted of peripheral blood. Every receptor here comes from a man aged 35-49 years with primary liver carcinoma and hepatitis B virus infection. CDR3s include the opening cysteine and the closing phenylalanine or tryptophan. Fields, in order: J gene, V gene, CDR3 protein.

TRBJ2-2	TRBV5-4	CASSPGATSPSTVELFF
TRBJ2-5	TRBV4-2	CANSQNGGVMGETQYF
TRBJ2-1	TRBV4-3	CASSQGEAYNEQFF
TRBJ1-1	TRBV11-1	CASSETGADNAEAFF
TRBJ2-6	TRBV6-6	CASSYSRDTVKSSGDNVLTF
TRBJ1-4	TRBV30	CALHGTNEKLFF
TRBJ2-1	TRBV12-3/TRBV12-4	CASIGDNEQFF
TRBJ1-5	TRBV21-1	CASFISPGTDSNQPQHF
TRBJ1-3	TRBV18	CASSPASRGNTIYF
TRBJ2-7	TRBV11-1	CASSLIGDRALSYEQYF
TRBJ2-7	TRBV29-1	CSVGRGRSYEQYF
TRBJ2-2	TRBV5-1	CASSLDRRYTGELFF
TRBJ1-5	TRBV6-2/TRBV6-3	CASSLGSNQPQHF
TRBJ2-5	TRBV12-3/TRBV12-4	CASSHAAGQETQYF
TRBJ2-3	TRBV5-4	CACSGLAGGPTSTDTQYF
TRBJ2-1	TRBV7-2	CASSLAAGGWNEQFF
TRBJ1-4	TRBV7-9	CASSRVAINEKLFF
TRBJ2-1	TRBV7-9	CASNLEVTTLYNEQFF
TRBJ1-2	TRBV6-1	CASSGHSKYGYTF
TRBJ2-1	TRBV10-2	CASSETGGYNEQFF
TRBJ2-2	TRBV6-2/TRBV6-3	CASSSFRDTNTGELFF
TRBJ2-3	TRBV4-2	CASSQELSGFTDTQYF
TRBJ2-6	TRBV11-2	CASRLGSLSGANVLTF
TRBJ2-1	TRBV4-2	CASSQEVALGYNEQFF
TRBJ2-7	TRBV28	CASRPLRTGKPYEQYF
TRBJ2-1	TRBV11-1	CASSDLGVGDGEPFF
TRBJ1-3	TRBV10-3	CAIFSGETTIYF
TRBJ2-4	TRBV12-3/TRBV12-4	CGSSPGGQVDNQYF
TRBJ1-2	TRBV4-1	CASSQPGQTYDYTF
TRBJ1-6	TRBV20-1	CSARGKRDATHNSPLHF
TRBJ2-2	TRBV12-3/TRBV12-4	CASSTMDRTGELFF
TRBJ2-4	TRBV5-1	CASSFDQGSAKNIQYF
TRBJ2-2	TRBV11-3	CASSLSNTWGLFF